This T cell receptor beta chain was identified during a study of blood T cell repertoires in COVID-19. Original handling: By means of reference gene primer amplification, nucleated cell counts were estimated. Libraries were prepared by immunoSEQ multiplex PCR; TCRdb keeps only in-frame clonotypes and omits some of them. D and trimming were read from the DNA, whereas the V and J calls and clone size are those reported in that table. Of about 140,000 clones detected, less than 80% appear once; the ten largest clones hold about 3.6%. The junction had 6 bases not matched to a gene; V was cut back by 4 bases and J by 6 bases. This CDR3 is built from 15 residues. Germline V gives CDR1 KGHSH, CDR2 LQKENI.

The sample taken for sequencing was peripheral blood. This clonotype was sampled from a man in his fifties or sixties with acute or convalescent COVID-19. The chain links TRBV18 to TRBJ1-6, with 7 bases fitting TRBD1. CDR3 DNA sequence: TGTGCCAGCTCACTTGCGACAGGGTTTAATTCACCCCTCCACTTT. Its protein is CASSLATGFNSPLHF.